These T cell receptor beta chains were read from a single sample in a study of vaccination effects on CD4 cells after COVID-19. Using immunoSEQ multiplex PCR, the repertoire was profiled, and TCRdb retains in-frame clones only, with some absent. The table shows about 15,000 clones, with approximately 70% occurring only once. These receptors have no identified antigens. Sequencing was performed on CD4+ T cells from PBMCs cultured with SARS-CoV-2 spike peptides, taken after COVID-19 vaccination. The receptors come from a human donor who received a COVID-19 vaccine. Each CDR3 is given with its conserved first and last residue. D genes are given only for firm matches. Part of the rows lack a size; the others show once, few, many or a class for expanded clones.

TRBJ1-3,TRBD1,TRBV4-1,few,CASSQESLTGVYSGNTIYF,TGCGCCAGCAGCCAAGAGAGTCTGACAGGGGTCTACTCTGGAAACACCATATATTTT
TRBJ2-7,-,TRBV3-1/TRBV3-2,-,CASSRGGRGEQYF,TGTGCCAGCAGCCGGGGAGGTAGAGGGGAGCAGTACTTC
TRBJ1-2,-,TRBV27,-,CASSLYPPSGGGDNYGYTF,TGTGCCAGCAGTTTATACCCCCCCTCAGGTGGGGGCGATAACTATGGCTACACCTTC
TRBJ2-7,-,TRBV5-1,-,CASSLDGSGAFSYEQYF,TGCGCCAGCAGCTTAGATGGGTCAGGGGCATTCTCCTACGAGCAGTACTTC
TRBJ1-3,-,TRBV10-2,-,CASGKSSGNTIYF,TGCGCCAGCGGGAAAAGCTCTGGAAACACCATATATTTT
TRBJ2-3,TRBD2,TRBV4-2,-,CASSEAGPGRGTDTQYF,TGTGCCAGCAGCGAAGCGGGACCCGGGAGAGGGACAGATACGCAGTATTTT
TRBJ1-2,TRBD1,TRBV18,few,CASSRVMVSQGDGYTF,TGTGCCAGCTCGCGCGTGATGGTCTCTCAGGGGGATGGCTACACCTTC
TRBJ2-5,TRBD1,TRBV5-1,-,CASSQLGQGDETQYF,TGCGCCAGCAGCCAGCTTGGACAGGGGGATGAGACCCAGTACTTC
TRBJ1-2,-,TRBV6-5,medium-sized,CASLKDSSPTGYTF,TGTGCCAGCCTCAAGGACAGTTCTCCCACTGGCTACACCTTC
TRBJ1-1,-,TRBV30,-,CAWSSELIAEAFF,TGTGCCTGGTCCAGCGAGTTAATCGCTGAAGCTTTCTTT
TRBJ1-2,-,TRBV9,few,CASSVGSLANYGYTF,TGTGCCAGCAGCGTAGGCTCTCTAGCTAACTATGGCTACACCTTC
TRBJ2-1,TRBD2,TRBV25-1,-,CASTRGVAGGNEQFF,TGTGCCAGCACTCGTGGAGTAGCGGGTGGAAATGAGCAGTTCTTC
TRBJ1-3,-,TRBV13,-,CASSLTGTGNTIYF,TGTGCCAGCAGCTTAACCGGTACTGGAAACACCATATATTTT
TRBJ2-7,-,TRBV20-1,medium-sized,CRALSPYEQYF,TGCAGGGCTCTCTCCCCCTACGAGCAGTACTTC
TRBJ1-2,-,TRBV27,-,CASSPWGARFHGYTF,TGTGCCAGCAGTCCATGGGGGGCCCGGTTTCATGGCTACACCTTC
TRBJ2-1,TRBD2,TRBV27,-,CASSLLASGRDEQFF,TGTGCCAGCAGTTTATTGGCTAGCGGGAGGGATGAGCAGTTCTTC
TRBJ2-1,-,TRBV7-2,-,CASSLNGWLGGNEQFF,TGTGCCAGCAGCTTAAATGGGTGGCTAGGGGGCAATGAGCAGTTCTTC
TRBJ1-2,-,TRBV5-1,-,CASSLWEYGVGYTF,TGCGCCAGCAGCTTGTGGGAATACGGCGTTGGCTACACCTTC
TRBJ1-4,-,TRBV5-4,-,CASSFLSEKLFF,TGTGCCAGCAGCTTTCTTTCCGAAAAACTGTTTTTT
TRBJ2-2,-,TRBV6-4,-,CASSLTDLTNTGELFF,TGTGCCAGCAGTCTAACAGACCTGACGAACACCGGGGAGCTGTTTTTT
TRBJ2-7,TRBD2,TRBV11-2,once,CASSRQIGTSGSGEQYF,TGTGCCAGCAGCCGCCAAATCGGGACTAGCGGGAGCGGCGAGCAGTACTTC
TRBJ1-5,TRBD1,TRBV10-2,-,CASRAGTGVGQPQHF,TGCGCCAGCAGGGCCGGGACAGGGGTGGGGCAGCCCCAGCATTTT
TRBJ2-3,-,TRBV5-1,-,CASSPAQGGTDTQYF,TGCGCCAGCAGCCCGGCCCAGGGTGGAACAGATACGCAGTATTTT
TRBJ1-5,-,TRBV27,few,CASSSAEERNQPQHF,TGTGCCAGCAGTTCAGCAGAGGAGCGCAATCAGCCCCAGCATTTT
TRBJ2-5,-,TRBV3-1/TRBV3-2,-,CASSPGGRGKTQYF,TGTGCCAGCAGCCCCGGGGGAAGGGGAAAGACCCAGTACTTC
TRBJ1-1,-,TRBV10-3,-,CAISPHRNTEAFF,TGTGCCATCAGCCCCCACAGGAACACTGAAGCTTTCTTT
TRBJ2-1,-,TRBV2,-,CASSSRGGGSYNEQFF,TGTGCCAGCAGTTCGCGGGGCGGCGGGTCCTACAATGAGCAGTTCTTC
TRBJ2-2,-,TRBV11-3,-,CASSPPLNTGELFF,TGTGCCAGCAGCCCCCCTCTGAATACCGGGGAGCTGTTTTTT
TRBJ2-6,-,TRBV7-2,-,CASSLAKGGGGSGANVLTF,TGTGCCAGCAGCTTAGCCAAAGGAGGGGGGGGCTCTGGGGCCAACGTCCTGACTTTC
TRBJ2-3,TRBD2,TRBV12-5,-,CASAGGPQDTQYF,TGTGCTAGTGCGGGAGGGCCACAAGATACGCAGTATTTT
TRBJ2-3,TRBD1,TRBV5-1,-,CASSLEGQGTDTQYF,TGCGCCAGCAGCTTGGAGGGACAGGGGACAGATACGCAGTATTTT
TRBJ2-5,TRBD2,TRBV7-8,-,CASSLGQGGRYTETQYF,TGTGCCAGCAGCTTAGGGCAGGGAGGGAGGTATACAGAGACCCAGTACTTC
TRBJ1-3,-,TRBV4-1,few,CASSQEGGLGNTIYF,TGCGCCAGCAGCCAAGAAGGCGGTCTGGGAAACACCATATATTTT
TRBJ1-2,TRBD1,TRBV6-5,few,CASSYGARQGAGGYTF,TGTGCCAGCAGTTATGGGGCCCGACAGGGGGCCGGTGGCTACACCTTC
TRBJ2-7,TRBD1,TRBV9,medium-sized,CASSPATGRDEQYF,TGTGCCAGCAGCCCGGCGACAGGGAGAGACGAGCAGTACTTC
TRBJ2-2,TRBD2,TRBV3-1/TRBV3-2,-,CASSPSSGSAGELFF,TGTGCCAGCTCCCCCTCTAGCGGGTCGGCCGGGGAGCTGTTTTTT
TRBJ2-3,-,TRBV12-5,-,CASGLVTDTQYF,TGTGCTAGTGGTTTGGTCACAGATACGCAGTATTTT
TRBJ2-2,TRBD2,TRBV29-1,-,CSVRTSGSTGELFF,TGCAGCGTGCGGACTAGCGGGAGCACCGGGGAGCTGTTTTTT